This T cell receptor beta chain was sequenced for a study of OX40 agonist ivuxolimab in advanced cancers. General observations from the study: Both blood CD4+ and CD8+ T cells showed clonal growth by week 6 at 0.1 to 3.0 mg/kg.

Blood got drawn at baseline, again on cycle 4 day 1, and then on cycle 7 day 1. Clones were read by immunoSEQ multiplex PCR, and TCRdb kept only the in-frame ones, dropping some. The profile shows tens of thousands of clones, 80% to 90% of them singletons. Notes on this clone: Its antigen is undetermined.

Germline V gives CDR1 SNHLY, CDR2 FYNNEI. The CDR3 consists of 13 residues. V was pared by 5 bases and J by 3 bases, with 8 bases between. The material was CD4+ or CD8+ T cells sorted from blood, obtained in a trial of the OX40 agonist ivuxolimab. The source is an adult with an advanced solid tumor such as melanoma, head and neck, liver or kidney cancer. The chain employs TRBV2 and TRBJ1-3; no clear D gene. CDR3 sequence reads: CASSKGGGNTIYF. CDR3 nucleotides: TGTGCCAGCAGTAAAGGCGGTGGAAACACCATATATTTT.